This T cell receptor (beta chain) is drawn from a study of cytomegalovirus exposure and HLA in healthy donors. Amplification used 60 Vbeta primers and 13 Jbeta primers. TCRdb's table, derived via immunoSEQ multiplex PCR, lists solely in-frame clones and lacks some. The table shows 180,000 or so clones, with 80% occurring only once. This CDR3 has 15 residues. From germline, CDR1 is SGHTA and CDR2 FQGNSA. V lost 5 bases, J lost 8 bases, and 19 bases lay in between. The count of this clone is one. The sequenced sample consisted of PBMCs. The chain employs TRBV7-2 and TRBJ2-1; tentatively, D is TRBD2 (5 bases). The receptor's source is a woman between 50 and 59 years old in good health and CMV-seropositive. The CDR3 DNA is TGTGCCAGCAGCCCACGAGGGTGGTCAAGCGATGAGCAGTTCTTC. Its translation is CASSPRGWSSDEQFF.